The 8 T cell receptor beta chains in this list originate from one sample, sequenced in a study of blood T cells in healthy people across ages. Through a sample-barcoded 5' primer and a J-beta primer mix, a second PCR was run for 7 to 11 cycles. MiXCR, run by TCRdb on the 5' RACE reads, gives a single entry per CDR3 protein. The sample has 700,000 to 900,000 distinct CDR3 sequences, less than 70% seen once. The specimen was blood. The receptors derive from an elderly man in good health.

The gene calls are TRBV6-6 and TRBJ1-2, with D perhaps TRBD1 (5 bases). The CDR3 has 12 amino acids. Germline V gene lookup returns CDR1 MNHNY and CDR2 SVGAGI (reference sequence). With 4 bases removed from V and 6 bases from J, the gap between germline ends came to 9 bases. Here the CDR3 DNA reads TGTGCCAGCAGTTCGGGACGGGATGGCTACACCTTC. It yields the protein CASSSGRDGYTF.

The DNA of the CDR3 is TGTGCCAGTAGAACCCTCCGGACACAGGACACCGGGGAGCTGTTTTTT. Translating it yields CASRTLRTQDTGELFF. The chain is built from TRBV19 and TRBJ2-2; maybe TRBD1 (5 bases). V was pared by 6 bases and J by 3 bases, with 17 bases between. The CDR3 has 16 residues. Germline V gene lookup returns CDR1 LNHDA and CDR2 SQIVND (reference sequence). Supplemented by reference TRBV19 and TRBJ2-2, the full variable domain reads DGGITQSPKYLFRKEGQNVTLSCEQNLNHDAMYWYRQDPGQGLRLIYYSQIVNDFQKGDIAEGYSVSREKKESFPLTVTSAQKNPTAFYLCASRTLRTQDTGELFFGEGSRLTVL.

The V call is TRBV20-1, the J call TRBJ2-1; D ambiguous. The CDR3 is 12 amino acids. V was cut by 3 bases and J by 7 bases, with 10 bases left in between. Germline loops: CDR1 DFQATT, CDR2 SNEGSKA (reference sequence). This chain's CDR3 is CSARRSANEQFF. The CDR3 bases are TGCAGTGCTAGGAGGTCCGCAAATGAGCAGTTCTTC.

The chain employs TRBV9 and TRBJ2-1; 9 bases line up with TRBD2. This CDR3 is 19 amino acids long. The germline V gene encodes CDR1 SGDLS and CDR2 YYNGEE. V lost 0 bases to trimming and J lost 2 bases; unmatched junction nucleotides: 12. CDR3 sequence reads: CASSVAPGNLAGPYNEQFF. DNA of the CDR3: TGTGCCAGCAGCGTAGCTCCAGGAAATCTAGCGGGACCCTACAATGAGCAGTTCTTC.

J is TRBJ2-7 and V is TRBV20-1, with 9 bases matching TRBD1. CDR1 and CDR2 (germline): DFQATT, SNEGSKA (reference sequence). V was clipped by 0 bases and J by 2 bases; unmatched bases: 5. The CDR3 is 15 residues long. This CDR3 is CSARDVRQGAYEQYF. The DNA for the CDR3 is TGCAGTGCTAGAGATGTGAGACAGGGGGCCTACGAGCAGTACTTC.

The J gene is TRBJ2-1, the V gene TRBV11-2, with TRBD2 matching over 10 bases. Germline-derived CDR1 and CDR2 are SGHAT and FQNNGV. The CDR3 extends over 16 amino acids. Trimming took 5 bases from V and 8 from J; bases not matched to a gene: 12. The CDR3 spells CASSSGSLAGVDEQFF. The CDR3 DNA sequence: TGTGCCAGCAGCAGCGGATCTCTAGCGGGAGTTGATGAGCAGTTCTTC.

CDR3 sequence (DNA): TGCAGCGTTGCCTCAGGGGGCGGCTACAATGAGCAGTACTTC. It encodes CSVASGGGYNEQYF. The V gene is TRBV29-1, the J gene TRBJ2-5; 8 bases fit TRBD1. The CDR3 covers 14 residues. Germline CDR1 SQVTM, CDR2 ANQGSEA. V shed 4 bases and J 11 bases; nucleotides not matched to a gene: 15. Complete variable domain (other parts from reference TRBV29-1 and TRBJ2-5): SAVISQKPSRDICQRGTSLTIQCQVDSQVTMMFWYRQQPGQSLTLIATANQGSEATYESGFVIDKFPISRPNLTFSTLTVSNMSPEDSSIYLCSVASGGGYNEQYFGPGTRLLVL.

The V gene is TRBV7-8, the J gene TRBJ2-1; D unresolved. Germline V CDR1 and CDR2: SGHVS, FQNEAQ. V shed 1 base and J shed 0 bases, with 10 bases lying between them. The CDR3 is 16 amino acids. CDR3 in DNA: TGTGCCAGCAGCTTAGAGGCTCAGAGCTCCTACAATGAGCAGTTCTTC. Residues: CASSLEAQSSYNEQFF.